The clone carrying this TCR beta chain has a count of ten or more. Construction of the TCR beta libraries employed iRepertoire HTBI primers in conjunction with Arm-PCR of CDR3 regions. TCRdb recomputed calls from the multiplex PCR reads with MiXCR, one row per CDR3 protein. The sample gives some 350,000 distinct CDR3 sequences, 15% to 20% of which show up once; roughly 21% is in the top ten. Time point noted: newly diagnosed GD, antithyroid drugs for less than 3 months. The TCR library used RNA extracted from PBMCs. It was by American Thyroid Association guidelines that Graves' disease was diagnosed. This record comes from a study of regulatory T cells in long-lasting Graves disease. Between the trimmed V and J ends, which lost 4 bases and 8 bases, there was a span of 16 bases. Germline V gene sequence: CDR1 SGHRS, CDR2 YFSETQ. The length of the CDR3 is 14 residues. These data are also associated with another study on T cells in Graves' hyperthyroidism and ophthalmopathy.

The rearrangement joins TRBV5-1 to TRBJ2-1; D might be TRBD1 or TRBD2, each matching 5 bases. The sequence came from a young woman with Graves disease. Here the sequenced sample was peripheral blood mononuclear cells (PBMCs), taken at new diagnosis, from a patient treated with antithyroid drugs. The DNA for the CDR3 is TGCGCCAGCAGCAGGGACGGGCGGGCGGATGAGCAGTTCTTC. Amino acids: CASSRDGRADEQFF.